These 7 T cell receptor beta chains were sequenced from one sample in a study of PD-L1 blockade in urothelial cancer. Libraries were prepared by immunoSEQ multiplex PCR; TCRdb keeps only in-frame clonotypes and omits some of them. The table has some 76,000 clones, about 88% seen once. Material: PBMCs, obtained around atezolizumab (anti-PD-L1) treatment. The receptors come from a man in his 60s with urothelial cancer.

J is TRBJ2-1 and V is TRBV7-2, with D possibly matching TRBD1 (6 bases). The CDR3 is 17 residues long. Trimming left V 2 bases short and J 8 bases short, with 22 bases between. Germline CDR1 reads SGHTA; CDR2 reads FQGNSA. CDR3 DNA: TGTGCCAGCAGCTTAACGGCAGGGACACCCCAAAGGGATGAGCAGTTCTTC. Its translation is CASSLTAGTPQRDEQFF.

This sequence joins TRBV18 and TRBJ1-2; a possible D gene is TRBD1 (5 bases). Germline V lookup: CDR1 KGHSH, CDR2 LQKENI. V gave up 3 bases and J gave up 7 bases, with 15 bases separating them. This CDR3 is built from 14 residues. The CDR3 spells CASSPEQVVGGYTF. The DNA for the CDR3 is TGTGCCAGCTCACCCGAACAGGTAGTGGGTGGCTACACCTTC.

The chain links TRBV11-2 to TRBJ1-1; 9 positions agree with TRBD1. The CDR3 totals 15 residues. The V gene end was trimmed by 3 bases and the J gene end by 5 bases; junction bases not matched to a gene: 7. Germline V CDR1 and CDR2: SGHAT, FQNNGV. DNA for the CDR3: TGTGCCAGCAGCTTGCGACAGGGGGGGGATACTGAAGCTTTCTTT. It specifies CASSLRQGGDTEAFF.

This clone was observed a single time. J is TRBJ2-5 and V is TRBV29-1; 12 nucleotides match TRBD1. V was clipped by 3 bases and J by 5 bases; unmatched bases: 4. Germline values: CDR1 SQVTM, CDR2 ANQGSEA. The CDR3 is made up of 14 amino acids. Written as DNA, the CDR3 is TGCAGCGTTGATGGGACAGGGGGCCTCGAGACCCAGTACTTC. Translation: CSVDGTGGLETQYF. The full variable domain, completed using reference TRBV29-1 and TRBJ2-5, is SAVISQKPSRDICQRGTSLTIQCQVDSQVTMMFWYRQQPGQSLTLIATANQGSEATYESGFVIDKFPISRPNLTFSTLTVSNMSPEDSSIYLCSVDGTGGLETQYFGPGTRLLVL.

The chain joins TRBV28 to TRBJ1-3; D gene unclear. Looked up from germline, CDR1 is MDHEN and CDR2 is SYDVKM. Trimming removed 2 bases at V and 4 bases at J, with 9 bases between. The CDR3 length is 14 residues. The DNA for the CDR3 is TGTGCCAGCAGTTTAGGGAGGATGGGAAACACCATATATTTT. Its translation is CASSLGRMGNTIYF.

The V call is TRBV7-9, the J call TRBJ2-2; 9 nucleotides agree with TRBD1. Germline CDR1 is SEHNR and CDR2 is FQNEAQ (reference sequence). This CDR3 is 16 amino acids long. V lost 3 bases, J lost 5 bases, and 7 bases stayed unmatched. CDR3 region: CASSFDTGGKTGELFF. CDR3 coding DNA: TGTGCCAGCAGCTTTGATACAGGGGGCAAAACCGGGGAGCTGTTTTTT.

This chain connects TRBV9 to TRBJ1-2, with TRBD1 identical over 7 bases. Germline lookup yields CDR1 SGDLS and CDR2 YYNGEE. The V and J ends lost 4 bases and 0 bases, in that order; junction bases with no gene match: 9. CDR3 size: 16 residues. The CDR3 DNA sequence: TGTGCCAGCAGCTTGAGGGACAGCATCTCTAACTATGGCTACACCTTC. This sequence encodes CASSLRDSISNYGYTF.